This TCR beta chain was sequenced during a study of CXCR3-negative and CXCR3-positive naive CD8 T cells. Notes on the study in general: CXCR3-positive naive cells carried more hydrophobic TRB CDR3s than CXCR3-negative naive cells did.

A note on this clonotype: Its antigen is not identified.

The TRB libraries of cDNA were built by UMI-labeled 5' RACE. TCRdb re-called the 5' RACE reads and shows each CDR3 protein once, DNA omitted. The sample totals nearly 90,000 distinct CDR3 sequences; its top ten clones hold less than 0.85%. This CDR3 is built from 15 residues. Germline V gene data show CDR1 as SQVTM and CDR2 as ANQGSEA. The V gene is TRBV29-1, the J gene TRBJ2-1; there is no DNA to check the TCRdb D call of TRBD2. The source material was naive CXCR3+ CD8+ T cells from blood. The subset here: CD45RO-CCR7+CD27+CD95- naive CD8+ T cells expressing CXCR3 (TNR3+). This receptor was identified in a human donor in good health. Some clones in this sample may be carry-over from other donors' samples. The CDR3 here is CSVEPSGSSYNEQFF.